This T cell receptor (beta chain) was obtained from a study of shared clonotypes between healthy human individuals. Germline lookup yields CDR1 LNHNV and CDR2 YYDKDF (reference sequence). V lost 1 base to trimming and J lost 3 bases, with 12 bases between them. CDR3 size: 15 residues. Assay used: immunoSEQ multiplex PCR; TCRdb lists only in-frame clones, some missing. Among roughly 1,800,000 clones listed, about 94% were seen once. Terminally differentiated effector memory CD45RA+ cells were excluded from the naive CD8 cells, which were CD45RO-negative and positively selected for CCR7. This chain joins TRBV15 and TRBJ1-2; D possibly corresponds to TRBD1 (5 bases). The clonotype originates from a man aged 18 to 35 in good health. Sequenced: naive CD8+ T cells sorted from blood. The CDR3 is CATSRANRTHYGYTF. Here the CDR3 DNA reads TGTGCCACCAGCAGAGCCAACAGGACACACTATGGCTACACCTTC.